One and the same sample provided the 27 T cell receptor beta chains below, sequenced in a study of CD8 T cells in ankylosing spondylitis. TCRdb recomputed calls from the 5' RACE reads with MiXCR, one row per CDR3 protein. In the table there are 250,000 to 350,000 distinct CDR3 sequences, less than 25% of which are singletons. Sequenced material: blood, either unsorted or a sorted T cell fraction (not recorded which). The origin of the receptors is a female donor with ankylosing spondylitis or in good health (not recorded which).

The chain has TRBV28 and TRBJ1-2; D possibly corresponds to TRBD1 (5 bases). This CDR3 comprises 15 residues. V was shortened by 4 bases and J by 7 bases, with 19 bases between the two germline ends. CDR1 and CDR2 (germline): MDHEN, SYDVKM. CDR3 in amino acids: CASSSPGRPAGGYTF. CDR3 bases: TGTGCCAGCAGTTCCCCGGGACGCCCGGCCGGTGGCTACACCTTC.

This chain joins TRBV6-2 or TRBV6-3 and TRBJ2-1; TRBD1 aligns across 9 bases. Germline trimming cut 5 bases from V and 4 bases from J; bases unmatched to any gene: 6. Per germline, CDR1 MNHEY and CDR2 SVGEGT. The CDR3 is made up of 15 amino acids. This CDR3 reads CASSIHRGPYNEQFF. In DNA, the CDR3 is TGTGCCAGCAGTATTCACAGGGGGCCTTACAATGAGCAGTTCTTC.

The genes are TRBV29-1 and TRBJ2-1, with D unresolved. Looked up from germline, CDR1 is SQVTM and CDR2 is ANQGSEA. The V end was cut by 7 bases, the J end by 7 bases, with 17 bases between. The CDR3 runs 13 residues. The CDR3, as DNA: TGCAGCGCCGGTTTGGCGTTAGGGAATGAGCAGTTCTTC. As protein: CSAGLALGNEQFF.

The chain uses TRBV5-5 and TRBJ2-1, with 9 bases aligning to TRBD2. The V and J ends lost 6 bases and 9 bases, in that order; junction bases with no gene match: 7. The CDR3 has 13 amino acids. Germline V gene sequence: CDR1 SGHKS, CDR2 YYEKEE (reference sequence). CDR3 DNA: TGTGCCAGCACCTCGGGACTAGCTTTTGAGCAGTTCTTC. It is translated as CASTSGLAFEQFF.

CDR3 nucleotides: TGTGCCAGCAGCGTAGCTCTTGGGGGAAACACTGAAGCTTTCTTT. It yields the protein CASSVALGGNTEAFF. The chain links TRBV9 to TRBJ1-1; perhaps TRBD1 as D (5 bases). The germline V gene has CDR1 SGDLS and CDR2 YYNGEE. V lost 0 bases, J lost 2 bases, and 11 bases lay in between. CDR3 length equals 15 residues.

This clonotype was picked up a small number of times. The CDR3 DNA reads TGTGCCACCAGTGATTTGCAAATCGGATGGCGGGAGGTTGTGTACGAGCAGTACTTC. Translated: CATSDLQIGWREVVYEQYF. The chain uses TRBV24-1 and TRBJ2-7, with 8 positions matching TRBD2. From germline, CDR1 is KGHDR and CDR2 SFDVKD. The V gene end was trimmed by 0 bases and the J gene end by 4 bases; junction bases not matched to a gene: 16. This CDR3 is 19 amino acids long.

The chain couples TRBV12-3 or TRBV12-4 to TRBJ2-1; D is unresolved. Trimming stripped 5 bases from V and 13 bases from J, with 15 bases between. The CDR3 has 12 residues. The CDR3 DNA follows: TGTGCCAGCAGTACAACAGTGGGTACTCAGTTCTTC. Translation gives CASSTTVGTQFF.

The chain has TRBV2 and TRBJ2-1; TRBD2 matches 8 bases. The J segment lost 6 bases and the V segment lost 0 bases, leaving 4 bases of the junction unmatched. Germline V CDR1 and CDR2: SNHLY, FYNNEI. The CDR3 sequence is 15 residues long. Written as DNA, the CDR3 is TGTGCCAGCAGTGAAGCACGGGAGGGTCGCAATGAGCAGTTCTTC. Its translation is CASSEAREGRNEQFF. The whole variable domain, filled in from reference TRBV2 and TRBJ2-1, reads EPEVTQTPSHQVTQMGQEVILRCVPISNHLYFYWYRQILGQKVEFLVSFYNNEISEKSEIFDDQFSVERPDGSNFTLKIRSTKLEDSAMYFCASSEAREGRNEQFFGPGTRLTVL.

The J gene is TRBJ1-1, the V gene TRBV6-5; D ambiguous. This CDR3 contains 14 residues. Deletions cut 2 bases from V and 0 bases from J, with 7 bases between. Germline CDR1 reads MNHEY; CDR2 reads SVGAGI. The CDR3 loop is CASSYMAVNTEAFF. The CDR3 DNA is TGTGCCAGCAGTTACATGGCGGTGAACACTGAAGCTTTCTTT.

This clonotype was seen a few times. The chain employs TRBV29-1 and TRBJ1-1; D not resolved. Trimming pared 3 bases from V and 10 bases from J, leaving 9 bases between. The CDR3 extends over 10 amino acids. Germline V lookup: CDR1 SQVTM, CDR2 ANQGSEA. The CDR3 DNA reads as TGCAGCGTTGATGAGACTAGAGCTTTCTTT. It translates to CSVDETRAFF.

The chain uses TRBV25-1 and TRBJ2-7; D possibly corresponds to TRBD1 (6 bases). The V gene lost 8 bases and the J gene lost 5 bases, with 16 bases spanning the gap. Germline CDR1 is MGHDK and CDR2 is SYGVNS. This CDR3 comprises 13 residues. The CDR3 bases are TGTGCCAGCTCACAGGGAGCCATGGACGAGCAGTACTTC. It yields the protein CASSQGAMDEQYF.

This clonotype was seen at least ten times. The chain employs TRBV7-2 and TRBJ2-3; no clear D gene. This CDR3 spans 12 amino acids. Germline V gene lookup returns CDR1 SGHTA and CDR2 FQGNSA. The V and J ends lost 5 bases and 9 bases respectively, with 12 bases between them. The CDR3 DNA is TGTGCCAGCAGCGAGGTTATGAGCACGCAGTATTTT. Its protein product is CASSEVMSTQYF.

The chain combines TRBV18 with TRBJ1-4, with a tentative D call TRBD1 (5 bases). V was cut by 2 bases and J by 8 bases, with 12 bases left in between. CDR1 is KGHSH, CDR2 LQKENI, per germline. The CDR3 has 14 residues. The CDR3 protein is CASSPWQGEEKLFF. CDR3 DNA sequence: TGTGCCAGCTCACCATGGCAGGGCGAGGAAAAACTGTTTTTT.

The chain joins TRBV6-5 to TRBJ2-1; the D gene could be TRBD1 or TRBD2 (5 bases each). V lost 10 bases and J lost 9, with 16 bases in between. The V gene's germline CDR1 is MNHEY and CDR2 SVGAGI. The CDR3 extends over 12 amino acids. CDR3 nucleotide sequence: TGTGCCAACAGGTCCCGGACTTCTGAGCAGTTCTTC. Translated: CANRSRTSEQFF.

This clonotype appeared many times. CDR3 bases: TGCAGTGCTAGTGGGGGATTCGGGACAGATACGCAGTATTTT. It translates to CSASGGFGTDTQYF. The chain combines TRBV20-1 with TRBJ2-3; tentatively, D is TRBD1 or TRBD2 (5 bases each). Germline loops: CDR1 DFQATT, CDR2 SNEGSKA (reference sequence). Trimming took 3 bases from V and 3 from J, leaving 13 bases between them. The CDR3 covers 14 residues.

This clonotype has a handful of counts. The rearrangement joins TRBV4-1 to TRBJ1-1; tentatively, D is TRBD1 (5 bases). Trimming removed 1 base from V and 6 bases from J, with 12 bases in between. The CDR3 runs to 14 residues. Germline V CDR1 and CDR2: MGHRA, YSYEKL. The CDR3 loop is CASSQVSGRAEAFF. The CDR3 DNA reads TGCGCCAGCAGCCAAGTATCGGGCAGGGCTGAAGCTTTCTTT.

This chain connects TRBV7-2 to TRBJ2-7; D possibly matches TRBD1 or TRBD2 (5 bases each). V gave up 0 bases and J gave up 3 bases, with 12 bases separating them. Germline CDR1 is SGHTA and CDR2 is FQGNSA. The CDR3 is made up of 15 amino acids. The CDR3 loop is CASSLAGVLGYEQYF. DNA for the CDR3: TGTGCCAGCAGCTTAGCGGGGGTTTTAGGCTACGAGCAGTACTTC.

V usage is TRBV29-1 and J usage is TRBJ2-7; D unclear. This CDR3 comprises 12 residues. The V gene lost 4 bases and the J gene lost 0 bases, with 7 bases spanning the gap. Per germline, CDR1 SQVTM and CDR2 ANQGSEA. The CDR3 region has the DNA TGCAGCGTTGGCCCCGTCTCCTACGAGCAGTACTTC. Protein product: CSVGPVSYEQYF.

The CDR3 spells CASSPGSGRAGNEQFF. CDR3 sequence (DNA): TGTGCCAGCTCACCCGGCAGCGGGAGGGCGGGGAATGAGCAGTTCTTC. The rearrangement joins TRBV18 to TRBJ2-1; 10 bases fit TRBD2. The CDR3 runs 16 residues. After removal of 3 bases from V and 7 bases from J, the junction contained 9 bases not matched to a gene. The V gene's germline CDR1 is KGHSH and CDR2 LQKENI. The full variable domain, its missing parts supplied by reference TRBV18 and TRBJ2-1, is NAGVMQNPRHLVRRRGQEARLRCSPMKGHSHVYWYRQLPEEGLKFMVYLQKENIIDESGMPKERFSAEFPKEGPSILRIQQVVRGDSAAYFCASSPGSGRAGNEQFFGPGTRLTVL.

This clonotype turned up a few times. A read error may account for a junction end that differs from germline. CDR3 nucleotides: TGTGCCAGCAGTTTCCGGGCGTTAGGAGGGGCCAACGTCCTTTTC. Amino acids: CASSFRALGGANVLF. The chain employs TRBV28 and TRBJ2-6; tentative D call: TRBD2 (6 bases). The length of the CDR3 is 15 residues. Looked up from germline, CDR1 is MDHEN and CDR2 is SYDVKM.

This clonotype was observed a handful of times. V and J are TRBV19 and TRBJ2-1; 7 nucleotides agree with TRBD2. V lost 7 bases to trimming and J lost 15 bases; unmatched junction nucleotides: 15. Germline loops: CDR1 LNHDA, CDR2 SQIVND (reference sequence). The CDR3 spans 13 residues. CDR3: CASTPGPGTTLFF. The CDR3 DNA sequence: TGTGCCAGTACCCCTGGCCCCGGGACTACTCTGTTCTTC.

The V gene is TRBV7-9, the J gene TRBJ1-1; 8 nucleotides match TRBD1. The ends lost 6 bases at V and 1 base at J; junction bases unmatched: 10. CDR1 is SEHNR, CDR2 FQNEAQ, per germline (reference sequence). The CDR3 consists of 16 residues. CDR3 coding DNA: TGTGCCAGCAGTTCAGGTTTCGGGACAGGGAACACTGAAGCTTTCTTT. Protein sequence: CASSSGFGTGNTEAFF.

The chain couples TRBV5-1 to TRBJ2-1, with D perhaps matching TRBD2 (5 bases). Trimming shortened V by 4 bases and J by 10 bases, and 15 bases separated the two germline ends. The CDR3 spans 13 residues. CDR1 is SGHRS, CDR2 YFSETQ, per germline. In DNA form, the CDR3 reads TGCGCCAGCAGCCCGAGGACTCCACGGGAGCAGTTCTTC. It specifies CASSPRTPREQFF.

The gene calls are TRBV10-3 and TRBJ2-1; 10 bases are shared with TRBD1. The J segment lost 2 bases and the V segment lost 4 bases, leaving 2 bases of the junction unmatched. Germline CDR1 reads ENHRY; CDR2 reads SYGVKD. CDR3 size: 15 residues. This CDR3 is CAISGGQGPYNEQFF. The CDR3 nucleotides read TGTGCCATCAGTGGGGGACAGGGGCCCTACAATGAGCAGTTCTTC.

This chain joins TRBV20-1 and TRBJ2-5, with 10 bases identical to TRBD2. This CDR3 spans 16 amino acids. The germline CDR1 and CDR2 sequences are DFQATT and SNEGSKA (reference sequence). J gave up 5 bases and V 0 bases, and 9 bases lay outside the gene matches. The CDR3 sequence: CSARDGSIAGGETQYF. CDR3 nucleotides: TGCAGTGCTAGAGATGGGTCAATAGCGGGAGGTGAGACCCAGTACTTC.

A few counts support this clonotype. The V gene is TRBV20-1, the J gene TRBJ1-4, with D unclear. Trimming took 3 bases from V and 3 from J, leaving 20 bases between them. CDR3 length: 17 amino acids. CDR1 and CDR2 from the germline V gene are DFQATT and SNEGSKA (reference sequence). The CDR3, as DNA: TGCAGTGCTAGGGCGAGGGAGATTTCCCCTTCTAATGAAAAACTGTTTTTT. Translation: CSARAREISPSNEKLFF.

In its sample, this clonotype was seen a few times. The chain recombines TRBV6-5 with TRBJ1-5, with D hard to call. CDR3 size: 15 residues. V was pared by 0 bases and J by 2 bases, with 8 bases between. Germline V CDR1 and CDR2: MNHEY, SVGAGI. This CDR3 reads CASSYSREGNQPQHF. The CDR3 DNA reads TGTGCCAGCAGTTACTCGAGGGAGGGCAATCAGCCCCAGCATTTT.